This is a list of T cell receptor beta chains from one sample in a study of CD8+ T cells in alopecia areata. Using immunoSEQ multiplex PCR, the repertoire was profiled, and TCRdb retains in-frame clones only, with some absent. Of 200,000 to 250,000 clones listed, 57% were seen once; the top ten hold 0.4% to 0.55%. The sample in question was CD4+ T cells sorted from blood, obtained at week 0. The receptors derive from a human donor with alopecia areata. CDR3s include the opening cysteine and the closing phenylalanine or tryptophan. Fields, in order: J gene, V gene, D gene, clone size, CDR3 protein, CDR3 DNA. D genes are given only for firm matches. Some rows mark clone size as missing; the rest say once, few, many or name a class of expanded clone.

>TRBJ2-1|TRBV30|.|.
CAWSVQGDEQFF
TGTGCCTGGAGTGTACAAGGAGATGAGCAGTTCTTC
>TRBJ2-2|TRBV7-8|.|.
CASSLDRVNTGELFF
TGTGCCAGCAGCTTAGACAGAGTCAACACCGGGGAGCTGTTTTTT
>TRBJ1-1|TRBV30|.|once
CAWSVQAMNTEAFF
TGTGCCTGGAGTGTACAGGCCATGAACACTGAAGCTTTCTTT
>TRBJ2-3|TRBV29-1|.|.
CSVDPLDTQYF
TGCAGCGTGGACCCTCTGGATACGCAGTATTTT
>TRBJ1-2|TRBV2|.|once
CASRGDGFNYGYTF
TGTGCCAGCAGGGGGGACGGATTTAACTATGGCTACACCTTC
>TRBJ1-1|TRBV9|.|few
CASSRRAEAFF
TGTGCCAGCAGCAGGAGGGCTGAAGCTTTCTTT
>TRBJ2-3|TRBV14|.|few
CASSQWRGEEDTQYF
TGTGCCAGCAGCCAATGGCGGGGCGAAGAAGATACGCAGTATTTT
>TRBJ2-3|TRBV9|.|.
CASSAIEDTQYF
TGTGCCAGCAGCGCAATCGAGGATACGCAGTATTTT
>TRBJ2-7|TRBV5-1|.|.
CASSLGNANYEQYF
TGCGCCAGCAGCCTCGGCAATGCGAACTACGAGCAGTACTTC
>TRBJ2-4|TRBV5-4|.|few
CASSLSAGSTKNIQYF
TGTGCCAGCAGCTTGTCTGCAGGGTCGACCAAAAACATTCAGTACTTC
>TRBJ1-6|TRBV19|.|.
CASSGPGQSNNSPLHF
TGTGCCAGTAGTGGACCTGGACAATCCAATAATTCACCCCTCCACTTT
>TRBJ2-1|TRBV6-5|.|.
CASSYSMGSYNEQFF
TGTGCCAGCAGTTACTCGATGGGCTCCTACAATGAGCAGTTCTTC
>TRBJ2-2|TRBV9|.|.
CASSVSGSPGELFF
TGTGCCAGCAGCGTATCAGGATCTCCCGGGGAGCTGTTTTTT
>TRBJ2-1|TRBV27|TRBD2|.
CASSPPPGLAESYNEQFF
TGTGCCAGCAGTCCGCCGCCCGGACTAGCGGAATCCTACAATGAGCAGTTCTTC
>TRBJ2-7|TRBV5-5|.|.
CASSFAGEQYF
TGTGCCAGCAGCTTTGCGGGAGAGCAGTACTTC
>TRBJ2-6|TRBV9|.|.
CASSGDGQRSGANVLTF
TGTGCCAGCAGCGGGGACGGGCAGAGATCTGGGGCCAACGTCCTGACTTTC
>TRBJ2-7|TRBV27|TRBD2|.
CASSTPGLAGFEQYF
TGTGCCAGCAGTACGCCGGGACTAGCGGGGTTCGAGCAGTACTTC
>TRBJ2-2|TRBV5-1|TRBD1|.
CASRTGPSNTGELFF
TGCGCCAGCAGGACAGGGCCTTCGAACACCGGGGAGCTGTTTTTT